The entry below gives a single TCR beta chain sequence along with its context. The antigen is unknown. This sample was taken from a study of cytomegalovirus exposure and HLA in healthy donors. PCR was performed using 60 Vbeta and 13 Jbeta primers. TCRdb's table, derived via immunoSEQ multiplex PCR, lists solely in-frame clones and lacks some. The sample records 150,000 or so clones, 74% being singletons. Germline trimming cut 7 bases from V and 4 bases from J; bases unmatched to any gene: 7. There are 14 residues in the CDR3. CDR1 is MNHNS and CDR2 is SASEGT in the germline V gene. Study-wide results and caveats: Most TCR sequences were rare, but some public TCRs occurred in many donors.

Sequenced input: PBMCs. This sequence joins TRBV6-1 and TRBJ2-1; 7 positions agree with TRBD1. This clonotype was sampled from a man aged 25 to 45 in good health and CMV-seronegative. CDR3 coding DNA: TGTGCCAGCATATCGGACAGGCTTTACAATGAGCAGTTCTTC. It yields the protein CASISDRLYNEQFF.